Following are 3 T cell receptor beta chains from one sample sequenced in a study of blood T cell repertoires in COVID-19. Libraries were prepared by immunoSEQ multiplex PCR; TCRdb keeps only in-frame clonotypes and omits some of them. The table records over 120,000 clones, more than 60% of them present only once. Sequencing input: peripheral blood. All receptors derive from a woman aged 60-75 years with acute or convalescent COVID-19.

This clone was observed a few times. The chain has TRBV2 and TRBJ2-5; TRBD2 is a possible D gene (6 bases). V was shortened by 4 bases and J by 2 bases, with 23 bases between the two germline ends. This CDR3 has 18 amino acids. Germline V gene data show CDR1 as SNHLY and CDR2 as FYNNEI. The chain's CDR3 is CASSGGYTPGLIQETQYF. CDR3 bases: TGTGCCAGCAGTGGGGGCTATACCCCGGGACTCATACAAGAGACCCAGTACTTC.

A single count supports this clone. The chain uses TRBV19 and TRBJ2-1, with 12 bases aligning to TRBD2. This CDR3 has 16 residues. Unmatched junction bases numbered 4, after V lost 6 bases and J lost 1 base. From germline, CDR1 is LNHDA and CDR2 SQIVND (reference sequence). CDR3 loop: CASRTSGRSSYNEQFF. CDR3 nucleotide sequence: TGTGCCAGTAGGACTAGCGGGAGATCGTCCTACAATGAGCAGTTCTTC. Complete variable domain (other parts from reference TRBV19 and TRBJ2-1): DGGITQSPKYLFRKEGQNVTLSCEQNLNHDAMYWYRQDPGQGLRLIYYSQIVNDFQKGDIAEGYSVSREKKESFPLTVTSAQKNPTAFYLCASRTSGRSSYNEQFFGPGTRLTVL.

The V gene is TRBV5-4, the J gene TRBJ2-7; 13 bases align to TRBD2. V shed 2 bases, J shed 9 bases, and the junction held 8 bases outside the gene matches. The CDR3 loop spans 15 amino acids. Germline V gives CDR1 SGHNT, CDR2 YYREEE (reference sequence). CDR3 sequence: CASSFDGLAGERQYF. CDR3 sequence (DNA): TGTGCCAGCAGCTTTGATGGACTAGCGGGAGAACGGCAGTACTTC.